The rows below give T cell receptor beta chains drawn from one sample of a study of molecular identifiers for immune sequencing clone quantification. MiXCR, run by TCRdb on the PCR reads, gives a single entry per CDR3 protein. Here the sample spans about 40,000 distinct CDR3 sequences, around 18% being singletons. The sequencing input was naive CD8+ T cells from blood, with Jurkat cell RNA spiked in. Receptor source: a human donor in good health. Some libraries in this study had Jurkat cell RNA spiked in. Each CDR3 is given with its conserved first and last residue.

TRBV3-1	TRBJ2-1	15	CASSRPSEAYNEQFF
TRBV14	TRBJ1-4	16	CASSPTGGITNEKLFF
TRBV5-6	TRBJ2-1	14	CASSLGTGDNEQFF
TRBV27	TRBJ1-5	15	CASSLAGGFNQPQHF
TRBV6-1	TRBJ2-5	12	CAKTAAQETQYF
TRBV3-1	TRBJ2-4	15	CASSQDDGNKNIQHF
TRBV24-1	TRBJ1-5	13	CATSDWDSRAQHF
TRBV4-3	TRBJ2-2	16	CASSQDSGRFAGELFF
TRBV5-5	TRBJ2-3	12	CASSFYGDTQYF
TRBV4-3	TRBJ2-7	13	CASSQTGFDEQYF
TRBV7-2	TRBJ2-2	15	CASSFRAGGGGELFF
TRBV5-6	TRBJ2-1	14	CASSLGDLYNEQFF
TRBV5-1	TRBJ1-6	15	CASSSGDRTYSPLHF
TRBV28	TRBJ1-5	14	CATSDGYSNQPQHF
TRBV5-1	TRBJ2-1	15	CASSLEVAGRDEQFF
TRBV25-1	TRBJ2-7	14	CASTGVDRPYEQYF
TRBV28	TRBJ1-2	16	CASSFIYGSLNYGYTF
TRBV12-3/TRBV12-4	TRBJ2-7	16	CASSLRGPGGPYEQYF
TRBV20-1	TRBJ1-1	16	CSAPNRDRGSGTEAFF
TRBV12-3/TRBV12-4	TRBJ2-2	12	CASRPGTGELFF
TRBV28	TRBJ2-1	14	CATEGASAYNEQFF
TRBV12-3/TRBV12-4	TRBJ1-2	14	CASTTRGGNYGYTF
TRBV29-1	TRBJ2-1	15	CSVERRTSVYNEQFF
TRBV27	TRBJ1-6	15	CASSLKGWENSPLHF
TRBV20-1	TRBJ2-4	15	CSARDGDSPKNIQYF